A selection of T cell receptor beta chains follows, all from one sample in a study of CXCR3-negative and CXCR3-positive naive CD8 T cells. TCRdb reprocessed the 5' RACE reads and stores each CDR3 protein as one record, lacking DNA. The sample has 49,000 or so distinct CDR3 sequences. Sequenced: naive CXCR3+ CD8+ T cells from blood. These receptor sequences come from a human donor in good health. Some clones in this sample may be carry-over from other donors' samples. CDR3s include the opening cysteine and the closing phenylalanine or tryptophan.

j_call | v_call | cdr3_aa
TRBJ2-1 | TRBV7-3 | CASSLGTGGQQFF
TRBJ2-4 | TRBV9 | CASSGRALDIQYF
TRBJ2-1 | TRBV19 | CASSLGSGVLVEQFF
TRBJ1-1 | TRBV11-2 | CASSSRGPMSWNTEAFF
TRBJ2-5 | TRBV5-1 | CASSLWPEQETQYF
TRBJ2-5 | TRBV2 | CASVPGETQYF
TRBJ2-7 | TRBV29-1 | CSVHLAGAYEQYF
TRBJ1-1 | TRBV28 | CASSWTGEVTEAFF
TRBJ1-1 | TRBV5-6 | CASSFGIRNTEAFF
TRBJ2-7 | TRBV27 | CASSPSTGHEQYF
TRBJ2-2 | TRBV28 | CASSHSGELFF
TRBJ2-7 | TRBV5-1 | CASSLTDSYEQYF
TRBJ2-7 | TRBV2 | CASSGLEYEQYF
TRBJ2-7 | TRBV4-3 | CASSQDSGGAIEQYF
TRBJ1-1 | TRBV19 | CASSPSGLEAFF
TRBJ2-5 | TRBV9 | CASSQDRKETQYF
TRBJ2-5 | TRBV6-5 | CASSYQARQETQYF
TRBJ2-5 | TRBV7-9 | CASSLGVRTGLQETQYF
TRBJ2-2 | TRBV7-6 | CASSLTTGQGNTGELFF
TRBJ1-1 | TRBV2 | CASSGTQGTEAFF
TRBJ2-1 | TRBV7-3 | CASSSNFEPHNEQFF
TRBJ1-1 | TRBV11-3 | CASSSTSMCPFEAFF
TRBJ2-2 | TRBV6-5 | CASGTGFGMSTGELFF
TRBJ2-2 | TRBV7-9 | CASSRIGQPGELFF
TRBJ2-7 | TRBV28 | CASSSLTGKTYEQYF
TRBJ1-1 | TRBV29-1 | CSVVGGATEAFF
TRBJ2-5 | TRBV6-5 | CASRQWETQYF
TRBJ2-6 | TRBV20-1 | CSAPAGDRGVSGANVLTF
TRBJ1-2 | TRBV7-3 | CASSDGTGNYGYTF
TRBJ1-1 | TRBV19 | CASSFSDTGPTEAFF
TRBJ2-7 | TRBV20-1 | CSARDGGYSYEQYF
TRBJ1-1 | TRBV6-5 | CASSNPRDISAEAFF
TRBJ2-7 | TRBV3-1 | CASSHPSGGRYEQYF
TRBJ1-6 | TRBV5-1 | CASSSSGTGTSPLHF
TRBJ2-5 | TRBV27 | CASSSQYQETQYF
TRBJ2-7 | TRBV15 | CATSLGTSGGPSYEQYF
TRBJ2-1 | TRBV29-1 | CSVDGLAGGVNEQFF
TRBJ2-7 | TRBV7-6 | CASNLRQGRYEQYF
TRBJ2-3 | TRBV7-9 | CASSPILDTQYF
TRBJ1-1 | TRBV7-3 | CASSQNGENTEAFF
TRBJ2-7 | TRBV5-1 | CASSWDGGYEQYF
TRBJ1-2 | TRBV20-1 | CSARWYLGGSGYTF